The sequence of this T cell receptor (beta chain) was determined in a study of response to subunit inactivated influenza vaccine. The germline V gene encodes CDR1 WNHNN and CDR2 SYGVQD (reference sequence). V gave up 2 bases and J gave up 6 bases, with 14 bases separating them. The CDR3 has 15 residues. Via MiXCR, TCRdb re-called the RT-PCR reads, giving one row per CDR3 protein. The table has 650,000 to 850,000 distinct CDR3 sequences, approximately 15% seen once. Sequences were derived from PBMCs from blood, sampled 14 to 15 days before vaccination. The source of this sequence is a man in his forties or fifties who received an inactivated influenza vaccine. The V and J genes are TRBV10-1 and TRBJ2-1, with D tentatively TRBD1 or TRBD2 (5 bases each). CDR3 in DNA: TGCGCCAGCAGTGAGGGGAAGGGGAGCGGCAATGAGCAGTTCTTC. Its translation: CASSEGKGSGNEQFF.